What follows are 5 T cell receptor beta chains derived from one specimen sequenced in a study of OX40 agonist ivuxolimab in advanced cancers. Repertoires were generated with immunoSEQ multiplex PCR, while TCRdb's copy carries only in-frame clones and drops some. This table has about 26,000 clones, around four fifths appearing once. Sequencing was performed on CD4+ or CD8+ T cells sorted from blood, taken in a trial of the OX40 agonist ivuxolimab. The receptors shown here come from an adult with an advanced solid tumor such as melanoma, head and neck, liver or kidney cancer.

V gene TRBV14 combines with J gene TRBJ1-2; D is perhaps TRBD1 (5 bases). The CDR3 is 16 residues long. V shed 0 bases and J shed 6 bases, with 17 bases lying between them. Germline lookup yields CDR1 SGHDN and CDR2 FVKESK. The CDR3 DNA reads TGTGCCAGCAGCCAAGATCGGTGGGCAGGGTCCGATGGCTACACCTTC. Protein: CASSQDRWAGSDGYTF.

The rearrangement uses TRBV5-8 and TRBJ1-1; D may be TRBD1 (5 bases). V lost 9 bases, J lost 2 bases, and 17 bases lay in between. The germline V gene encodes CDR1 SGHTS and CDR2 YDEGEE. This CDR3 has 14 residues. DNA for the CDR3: TGTGCCAAGCCCTGGACATCAGATAACACTGAAGCTTTCTTT. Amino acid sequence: CAKPWTSDNTEAFF.

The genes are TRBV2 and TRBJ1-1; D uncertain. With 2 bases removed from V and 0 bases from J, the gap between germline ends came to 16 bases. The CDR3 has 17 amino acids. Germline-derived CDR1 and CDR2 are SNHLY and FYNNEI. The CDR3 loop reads CASSERGPSWVNTEAFF. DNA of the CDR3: TGTGCCAGCAGTGAACGCGGTCCGTCGTGGGTGAACACTGAAGCTTTCTTT.

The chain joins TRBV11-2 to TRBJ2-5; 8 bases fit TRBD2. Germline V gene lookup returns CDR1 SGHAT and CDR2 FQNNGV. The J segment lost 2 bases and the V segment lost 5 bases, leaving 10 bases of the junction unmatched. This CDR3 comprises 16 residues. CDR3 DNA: TGTGCCAGCAGCACCGGTCCTAGCGGGTTACAAGAGACCCAGTACTTC. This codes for CASSTGPSGLQETQYF.

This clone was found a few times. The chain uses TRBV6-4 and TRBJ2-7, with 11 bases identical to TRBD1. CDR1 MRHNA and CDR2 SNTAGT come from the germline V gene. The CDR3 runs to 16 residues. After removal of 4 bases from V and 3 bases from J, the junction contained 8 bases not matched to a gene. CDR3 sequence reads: CASSATGTGGVYEQYF. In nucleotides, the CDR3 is TGTGCCAGCAGTGCTACCGGGACAGGGGGTGTCTACGAGCAGTACTTC.